Below, 27 T cell receptor beta chains from the same sample are listed, as sequenced in a study of blood T cell repertoires in COVID-19. The method was immunoSEQ multiplex PCR; TCRdb's version includes in-frame clones alone and lacks a portion of them. The repertoire includes 150,000 to 200,000 clones, 88% of them detected once, and roughly 9% sits in the top ten. The material sequenced was PBMCs or T cells enriched from blood (not recorded which). The receptors stem from a young woman who had recovered from COVID-19.

This clone was detected a few times. The DNA for the CDR3 is TGCAGTGCCATAGACTATGGCTACACCTTC. Translating gives CSAIDYGYTF. J is TRBJ1-2 and V is TRBV20-1; D is uncertain. The V end lost 6 bases, the J end lost 3 bases, and 5 bases lay between the germline ends. The CDR3 covers 10 residues. CDR1 and CDR2 from the germline V gene are DFQATT and SNEGSKA (reference sequence).

J is TRBJ2-5 and V is TRBV3-1 (or the pseudogene TRBV3-2); 8 bases map to TRBD1. J gave up 1 base and V 0 bases, and 4 bases lay outside the gene matches. In germline, CDR1 is LGHDT, CDR2 YNNKEL (reference sequence). The CDR3 is 16 residues long. As DNA, the CDR3 is TGTGCCAGCAGCCAAGATTTCGGGACAGGCCAAGAGACCCAGTACTTC. It specifies CASSQDFGTGQETQYF.

This chain joins TRBV5-6 and TRBJ2-7; D is possibly TRBD1 (5 bases). Germline V gene data show CDR1 as SGHDT and CDR2 as YYEEEE. The germline V and J ends were trimmed by 4 bases and 5 bases, with 10 bases remaining between them. This CDR3 spans 12 amino acids. The CDR3 is CASSPQGNEQYF. The CDR3, as DNA: TGTGCCAGCAGCCCGCAGGGTAACGAGCAGTACTTC.

CDR3 nucleotide sequence: TGTGCCAGTTTAGCGGGAGGGACAGATACGCAGTATTTT. Its protein is CASLAGGTDTQYF. V usage is TRBV28 and J usage is TRBJ2-3, with 11 positions matching TRBD2. Looked up from germline, CDR1 is MDHEN and CDR2 is SYDVKM. The CDR3 consists of 13 residues. Trimming at V came to 9 bases and at J to 3 bases, leaving 2 bases not matched to a gene.

A remark on this clone: An end of the junction does not agree with germline; a read error may underlie this. This chain joins TRBV6-1 and TRBJ2-7; D is perhaps TRBD2 (6 bases). CDR1 is MNHNS and CDR2 is SASEGT in the germline V gene. The CDR3 length is 14 residues. The CDR3 DNA sequence: TGTGCCAGCGGTGAGGGAGGTTATGCCTACGAGCAGTACTTC. This gives the protein CASGEGGYAYEQYF.

This clone was seen a single time. The V gene is TRBV19, the J gene TRBJ1-1, with 8 bases matching TRBD1. The V gene's germline CDR1 is LNHDA and CDR2 SQIVND (reference sequence). The trim removed 5 bases at V and 4 bases at J, leaving 6 bases unmatched. The CDR3 contains 14 residues. The CDR3 DNA follows: TGTGCCAGTAGTGGACAGGGCTCCTCCACTGAAGCTTTCTTT. Protein product: CASSGQGSSTEAFF.

The gene calls are TRBV28 and TRBJ1-1, with D uncertain. Germline CDR1 reads MDHEN; CDR2 reads SYDVKM. The CDR3 is 14 amino acids. Between the trimmed V and J ends, which lost 5 bases and 5 bases, there was a span of 15 bases. The CDR3: CASSPVRSGTEAFF. The CDR3 nucleotides read TGTGCCAGCAGTCCAGTCCGATCGGGGACTGAAGCTTTCTTT.

The DNA of the CDR3 is TGTGCCACCAGCAGAGCGGAGACCCAGTACTTC. It encodes CATSRAETQYF. This chain joins TRBV15 and TRBJ2-5, with D hard to call. Looked up from germline, CDR1 is LNHNV and CDR2 is YYDKDF (reference sequence). The CDR3 runs 11 residues. With 1 base removed from V and 5 bases from J, the gap between germline ends came to 2 bases.

The chain recombines TRBV30 with TRBJ1-1; possible D gene TRBD1, 5 bases. The CDR3 has 13 residues. Germline CDR1 reads GTSNPN; CDR2 reads SVGIG (reference sequence). Between the trimmed V and J ends, which lost 4 bases and 4 bases, there was a span of 13 bases. This CDR3 reads CAWIVRRGTEAFF. The CDR3 coding sequence is TGTGCCTGGATTGTCCGGAGGGGCACTGAAGCTTTCTTT.

A few counts support this clone. The chain combines TRBV24-1 with TRBJ1-5; D is ambiguous. CDR3 length equals 15 residues. Germline V gives CDR1 KGHDR, CDR2 SFDVKD. V shed 5 bases and J shed 3 bases, with 13 bases lying between them. The DNA for the CDR3 is TGTGCCACCAGTGGGACGGGAGACTACAATCAGCCCCAGCATTTT. Translating gives CATSGTGDYNQPQHF.

This clone was picked up one time. The chain combines TRBV11-3 with TRBJ1-6, with a tentative D call TRBD1 (6 bases). CDR1 SGHNT and CDR2 YENEEA come from the germline V gene. V dropped 6 bases and J dropped 7 bases, with 10 bases sitting between them. The CDR3 sequence is 13 residues long. CDR3 coding DNA: TGTGCCAGCAGTTCCACAGGGAATTCACCCCTCCACTTT. Protein product: CASSSTGNSPLHF.

V and J are TRBV30 and TRBJ1-2; no definite D call. With 3 bases removed from V and 6 bases from J, the gap between germline ends came to 14 bases. Germline loops: CDR1 GTSNPN, CDR2 SVGIG (reference sequence). This CDR3 spans 13 amino acids. The CDR3, as DNA: TGTGCCTGGAGCGGAGTATGGCTCGATGGCTACACCTTC. This codes for CAWSGVWLDGYTF. The full variable domain, rest sourced from reference TRBV30 and TRBJ1-2, is SQTIHQWPATLVQPVGSPLSLECTVEGTSNPNLYWYRQAAGRGLQLLFYSVGIGQISSEVPQNLSASRPQDRQFILSSKKLLLSDSGFYLCAWSGVWLDGYTFGSGTRLTVV.

J is TRBJ2-7 and V is TRBV9; maybe TRBD2 (5 bases). The CDR3 totals 14 residues. Trimming pared 4 bases from V and 2 bases from J, leaving 13 bases between. Germline CDR1 and CDR2: SGDLS and YYNGEE. The CDR3 spells CASSTERSPYEQYF. The CDR3 region has the DNA TGTGCCAGCAGCACAGAGCGGTCTCCCTACGAGCAGTACTTC.

The V and J genes are TRBV7-2 and TRBJ2-1; possible D gene TRBD2, 6 bases. The germline V gene has CDR1 SGHTA and CDR2 FQGNSA. This CDR3 contains 16 residues. Trimming cost V 2 bases and J 3 bases, with 14 bases left between them. Here the CDR3 reads CASSLLGGTVYNEQFF. The CDR3 bases are TGTGCCAGCAGCTTATTGGGCGGGACCGTCTACAATGAGCAGTTCTTC.

The chain uses TRBV7-3 and TRBJ2-3; no reliable D call. The CDR3 runs 14 residues. Trimming left V 2 bases short and J 4 bases short, with 10 bases between. Germline CDR1 is SGHTA and CDR2 is FQGTGA. This chain's CDR3 is CASSLGRTPDTQYF. The DNA of the CDR3 is TGTGCCAGCAGCTTAGGGCGTACCCCAGATACGCAGTATTTT. Full variable domain (rest looked up from reference TRBV7-3 and TRBJ2-3): GAGVSQTPSNKVTEKGKYVELRCDPISGHTALYWYRQSLGQGPEFLIYFQGTGAADDSGLPNDRFFAVRPEGSVSTLKIQRTERGDSAVYLCASSLGRTPDTQYFGPGTRLTVL.

The V call is TRBV14, the J call TRBJ2-7; 9 bases fit TRBD1. CDR1 is SGHDN, CDR2 FVKESK, per germline. The CDR3 sequence is 13 residues long. Trimming took 6 bases from V and 3 from J; bases not matched to a gene: 3. Here the CDR3 DNA reads TGTGCCAGCAGACCGGGACAGGGCTACGAGCAGTACTTC. Protein: CASRPGQGYEQYF.

The chain is built from TRBV2 and TRBJ2-1; 9 bases are a match to TRBD2. The germline gives CDR1 SNHLY, CDR2 FYNNEI. The V and J ends lost 8 bases and 2 bases, in that order; junction bases with no gene match: 7. This CDR3 contains 15 residues. CDR3 sequence (DNA): TGTGCCAGCGGGGAGGCGGGGGGGCCCTACAATGAGCAGTTCTTC. This sequence encodes CASGEAGGPYNEQFF. Supplemented by reference TRBV2 and TRBJ2-1, the full variable domain reads EPEVTQTPSHQVTQMGQEVILRCVPISNHLYFYWYRQILGQKVEFLVSFYNNEISEKSEIFDDQFSVERPDGSNFTLKIRSTKLEDSAMYFCASGEAGGPYNEQFFGPGTRLTVL.

This clone was recorded only once. The chain has TRBV30 and TRBJ2-3; 7 bases align to TRBD2. The V and J ends lost 0 bases and 6 bases, in that order; junction bases with no gene match: 6. The CDR3 loop spans 14 amino acids. Looked up from germline, CDR1 is GTSNPN and CDR2 is SVGIG (reference sequence). Here the CDR3 DNA reads TGTGCCTGGAGTGTCTTAATGGGGGGGGATACGCAGTATTTT. This codes for CAWSVLMGGDTQYF.

J is TRBJ2-7 and V is TRBV2, with 9 positions matching TRBD1. This CDR3 has 13 residues. V gave up 6 bases and J gave up 6 bases; unmatched junction bases: 6. Germline CDR1 is SNHLY and CDR2 is FYNNEI. The chain's CDR3 is CASSRDRATEQYF. DNA of the CDR3: TGTGCCAGCAGCCGGGACAGGGCTACCGAGCAGTACTTC.

The rearrangement uses TRBV14 and TRBJ2-1; 7 nucleotides match TRBD2. The CDR3 runs 19 residues. Germline V CDR1 and CDR2: SGHDN, FVKESK. With V trimmed by 0 bases and J by 2 bases, 13 bases remained unmatched. The CDR3 protein is CASSQDSGGTTRAYNEQFF. CDR3 coding DNA: TGTGCCAGCAGCCAAGATTCAGGAGGGACTACCCGTGCCTACAATGAGCAGTTCTTC.

The CDR3 loop reads CSVEEGRGVDTQYF. The CDR3 DNA sequence: TGCAGCGTTGAAGAGGGCAGGGGTGTAGATACGCAGTATTTT. This chain joins TRBV29-1 and TRBJ2-3, with D possibly matching TRBD1 (6 bases). Per germline, CDR1 SQVTM and CDR2 ANQGSEA. V lost 0 bases, J lost 5 bases, and 12 bases lay in between. The CDR3 loop spans 14 amino acids.

This chain links TRBV2 with TRBJ1-1; 7 positions agree with TRBD1. Germline V gene data show CDR1 as SNHLY and CDR2 as FYNNEI. Trimming took 6 bases from V and 7 from J; bases not matched to a gene: 8. The CDR3 runs 13 residues. For the CDR3, the DNA is TGTGCCAGCAGCCGGGACAGACTACTTGAAGCTTTCTTT. It encodes CASSRDRLLEAFF. The variable domain in full, completed from reference TRBV2 and TRBJ1-1, reads EPEVTQTPSHQVTQMGQEVILRCVPISNHLYFYWYRQILGQKVEFLVSFYNNEISEKSEIFDDQFSVERPDGSNFTLKIRSTKLEDSAMYFCASSRDRLLEAFFGQGTRLTVV.

V gene TRBV9 combines with J gene TRBJ2-7; TRBD1 agrees at 7 bases. CDR3 length: 15 residues. V shed 4 bases and J 0 bases; nucleotides not matched to a gene: 7. Germline values: CDR1 SGDLS, CDR2 YYNGEE. The DNA for the CDR3 is TGTGCCAGCAGCCCCCGGGGACAGCCCTCCTACGAGCAGTACTTC. Translation: CASSPRGQPSYEQYF. The full variable domain, with the rest looked up from reference TRBV9 and TRBJ2-7, is DSGVTQTPKHLITATGQRVTLRCSPRSGDLSVYWYQQSLDQGLQFLIQYYNGEERAKGNILERFSAQQFPDLHSELNLSSLELGDSALYFCASSPRGQPSYEQYFGPGTRLTVT.

The genes are TRBV29-1 and TRBJ2-7, with a possible D match to TRBD2 (5 bases). Trimming stripped 4 bases from V and 3 bases from J, with 10 bases between. The CDR3 consists of 12 residues. Looked up from germline, CDR1 is SQVTM and CDR2 is ANQGSEA. The CDR3 here is CSVAYGSYEQYF. CDR3 bases: TGCAGCGTTGCCTATGGGAGCTACGAGCAGTACTTC.

CDR3 in DNA: TGCGCCAGCAGTGGACAGGGCTATAACTATGGCTACACCTTC. The encoded protein is CASSGQGYNYGYTF. The chain couples TRBV10-1 to TRBJ1-2, with 7 bases fitting TRBD1. This CDR3 is built from 14 residues. V was pared by 4 bases and J by 1 base, with 3 bases of the junction left unmatched. Germline CDR1 is WNHNN and CDR2 is SYGVQD (reference sequence).

The chain is built from TRBV7-2 and TRBJ2-7, with TRBD1 identical over 9 bases. This CDR3 region has 14 residues. Losses at the gene ends were 5 bases for V and 4 bases for J; bases not matched to a gene: 6. Per the germline V gene, CDR1 is SGHTA and CDR2 is FQGNSA. The CDR3 spells CASSRDRDFYEQYF. In nucleotides, the CDR3 is TGTGCCAGCAGCCGGGACAGGGATTTTTACGAGCAGTACTTC.

This chain links TRBV5-1 with TRBJ2-1, with TRBD1 matching over 7 bases. Germline trimming cut 2 bases from V and 5 bases from J; bases unmatched to any gene: 7. CDR1 is SGHRS, CDR2 YFSETQ, per germline. The CDR3 consists of 15 residues. The CDR3 region is CASSFVTGFDNEQFF. CDR3 bases: TGCGCCAGCAGCTTCGTGACAGGGTTCGACAATGAGCAGTTCTTC. The full variable domain, with the rest looked up from reference TRBV5-1 and TRBJ2-1, is KAGVTQTPRYLIKTRGQQVTLSCSPISGHRSVSWYQQTPGQGLQFLFEYFSETQRNKGNFPGRFSGRQFSNSRSEMNVSTLELGDSALYLCASSFVTGFDNEQFFGPGTRLTVL.